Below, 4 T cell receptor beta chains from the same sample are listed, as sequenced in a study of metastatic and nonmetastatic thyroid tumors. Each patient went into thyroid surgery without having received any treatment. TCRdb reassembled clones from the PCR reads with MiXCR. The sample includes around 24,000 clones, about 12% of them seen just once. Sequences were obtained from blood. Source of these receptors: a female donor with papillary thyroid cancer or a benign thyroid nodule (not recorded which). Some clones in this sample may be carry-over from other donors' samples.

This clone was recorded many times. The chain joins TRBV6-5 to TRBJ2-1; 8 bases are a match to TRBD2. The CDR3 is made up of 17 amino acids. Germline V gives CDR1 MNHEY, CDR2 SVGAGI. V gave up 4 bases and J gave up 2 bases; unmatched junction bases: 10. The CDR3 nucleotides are TGTGCCAGCAGTTCAGCTCAGCGGGAGCCCACCTACAATGAGCAGTTCTTC. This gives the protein CASSSAQREPTYNEQFF.

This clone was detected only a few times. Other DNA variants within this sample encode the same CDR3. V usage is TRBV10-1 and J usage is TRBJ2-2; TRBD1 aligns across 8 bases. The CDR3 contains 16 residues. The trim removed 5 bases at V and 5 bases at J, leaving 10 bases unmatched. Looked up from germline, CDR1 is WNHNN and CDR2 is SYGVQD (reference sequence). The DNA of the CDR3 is TGCGCCAGCAGTCACGCCGGACAGGGAAAAACCGGGGAGCTGTTTTTT. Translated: CASSHAGQGKTGELFF.

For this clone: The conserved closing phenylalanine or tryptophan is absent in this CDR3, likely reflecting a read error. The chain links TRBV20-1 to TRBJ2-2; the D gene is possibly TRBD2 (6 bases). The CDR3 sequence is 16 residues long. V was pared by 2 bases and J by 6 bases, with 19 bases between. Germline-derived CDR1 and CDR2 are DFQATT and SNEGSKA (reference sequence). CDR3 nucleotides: TGCAGTGCTAGAACAGCTGGGCTAGCGTCAGCCGGGGAGCTGTTTTCT. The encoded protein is CSARTAGLASAGELFS.

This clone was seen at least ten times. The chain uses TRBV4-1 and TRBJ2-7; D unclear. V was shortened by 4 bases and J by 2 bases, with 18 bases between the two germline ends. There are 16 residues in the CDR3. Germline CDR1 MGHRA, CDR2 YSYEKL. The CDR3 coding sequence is TGCGCCAGCAGCCTATCTGGATTTCCCCTCACCTACGAGCAGTACTTC. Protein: CASSLSGFPLTYEQYF.